A single sample is the source of the 8 T cell receptor beta chains below, sequenced in a study of T-cell memory formation after mild COVID-19 (dated by TCRdb to the early 2020s). Libraries were made using 5' RACE. The listed sequencing device is Illumina NovaSeq 6000. TCRdb's own reprocessing of the public reads used fastp at Q25 and MiXCR and kept productive beta chains. Rows merge per CDR3 protein into single entries with the most common DNA and genes. In all, the sample holds about 410,000 distinct CDR3 sequences, and roughly 18% of those were seen once. Of the sample, 20% to 25% falls within the top ten clones. Sequencing was carried out using PBMCs or a T cell subset sorted from them (not recorded which). The receptor set was obtained from a man aged 18 to 30 who had mild COVID-19 (a few samples of this study predate the infection). The sample titles of this study are shuffled in the database, so cell type and time point are left out; the donor was told from shared clones.

The genes are TRBV9 and TRBJ2-5, with 9 bases matching TRBD2. Per germline, CDR1 SGDLS and CDR2 YYNGEE. V was pared by 0 bases and J by 3 bases, with 0 bases of the junction left unmatched. The CDR3 is made up of 14 amino acids. This CDR3 is CASSVGLAEETQYF. The CDR3 nucleotides read TGTGCCAGCAGCGTAGGACTAGCGGAAGAGACCCAGTACTTC. The variable domain in full, with the rest retrieved from reference TRBV9 and TRBJ2-5, is DSGVTQTPKHLITATGQRVTLRCSPRSGDLSVYWYQQSLDQGLQFLIQYYNGEERAKGNILERFSAQQFPDLHSELNLSSLELGDSALYFCASSVGLAEETQYFGPGTRLLVL.

This clonotype has a handful of counts. This sequence joins TRBV20-1 and TRBJ2-3; possibly TRBD2 for D (5 bases). From germline, CDR1 is DFQATT and CDR2 SNEGSKA (reference sequence). The CDR3 sequence is 12 residues long. The CDR3, as DNA: TGCAGAGTAGGACTGGACACAGATACGCAGTATTTT. This gives the protein CRVGLDTDTQYF.

Here the CDR3 DNA reads TGTGCCAGCAGCTTAACTAGCGGGTGGATCGCCGGGGAGCTGTTTTTT. Protein product: CASSLTSGWIAGELFF. The chain couples TRBV11-2 to TRBJ2-2, with 9 positions matching TRBD2. This CDR3 has 16 amino acids. V trimming: 2 bases; J trimming: 6 bases; junction bases outside the gene matches: 7. Germline CDR1 and CDR2: SGHAT and FQNNGV.

In its sample, this clonotype was seen a few times. This chain joins TRBV5-1 and TRBJ1-2; D ambiguous. CDR3 length: 15 residues. V was trimmed by 4 bases and J by 3 bases, leaving 16 bases between them. Germline loops: CDR1 SGHRS, CDR2 YFSETQ. CDR3: CASSPASGFHYGYTF. The CDR3 bases are TGCGCCAGCAGCCCAGCATCCGGGTTTCACTATGGCTACACCTTC.

The chain recombines TRBV6-2 or TRBV6-3 with TRBJ2-1; a weak D match, TRBD2 (5 bases). This CDR3 spans 12 amino acids. V was shortened by 10 bases and J by 7 bases, with 14 bases between the two germline ends. Germline assignment: CDR1 MNHEY and CDR2 SVGEGT. CDR3 amino acids: CATAIRGNEQFF. CDR3 coding DNA: TGTGCCACCGCAATCCGGGGAAATGAGCAGTTCTTC.

This clonotype was recorded a few times. The chain has TRBV15 and TRBJ2-6; D is perhaps TRBD2 (5 bases). V was shortened by 3 bases and J by 1 base, with 7 bases between the two germline ends. Germline V CDR1 and CDR2: LNHNV, YYDKDF (reference sequence). This CDR3 contains 15 residues. The CDR3 here is CATSRGESGANVLTF. The CDR3 DNA reads as TGTGCCACCAGCAGGGGAGAATCTGGGGCCAACGTCCTGACTTTC.

This clonotype was detected many times. CDR3 amino acids: CASSAGTSRTDTQYF. In nucleotides, the CDR3 is TGTGCCAGCAGCGCCGGGACTAGTCGCACAGATACGCAGTATTTT. This rearrangement joins TRBV7-2 to TRBJ2-3; 8 bases line up with TRBD2. The germline V gene has CDR1 SGHTA and CDR2 FQGNSA. The CDR3 has 15 amino acids. Germline trimming cut 5 bases from V and 1 base from J; bases unmatched to any gene: 5.

The CDR3 DNA reads as TGTGCCAGCAGCTGGAACCCAGATACGCAGTATTTT. Its protein is CASSWNPDTQYF. V gene TRBV5-6 combines with J gene TRBJ2-3; D is unresolved. The CDR3 runs to 12 residues. In germline, CDR1 is SGHDT, CDR2 YYEEEE. Trimming left V 3 bases short and J 4 bases short, with 6 bases between.